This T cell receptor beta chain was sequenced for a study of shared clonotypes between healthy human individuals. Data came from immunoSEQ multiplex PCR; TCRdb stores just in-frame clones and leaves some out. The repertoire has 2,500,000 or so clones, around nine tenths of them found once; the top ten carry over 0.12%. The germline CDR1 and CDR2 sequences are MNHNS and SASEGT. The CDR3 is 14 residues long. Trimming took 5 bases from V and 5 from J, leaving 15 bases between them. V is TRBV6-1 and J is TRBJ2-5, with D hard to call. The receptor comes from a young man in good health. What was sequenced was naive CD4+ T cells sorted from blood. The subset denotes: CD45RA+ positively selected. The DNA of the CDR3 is TGTGCCAGCAGTTGGACCTTCGACCGGGAGACCCAGTACTTC. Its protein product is CASSWTFDRETQYF.